This T cell receptor beta chain is from a study of blood T cell repertoires in COVID-19. In the study overall: Acute and convalescent COVID-19 specimens originated in the United States, Italy and Spain. Nucleic acid was either cDNA or gDNA, and it came from T cells, B-cell-depleted T cells, or PBMCs.

This CDR3 has 16 amino acids. The J segment lost 7 bases and the V segment lost 0 bases, leaving 9 bases of the junction unmatched. Germline V gene sequence: CDR1 MGHRA, CDR2 YSYEKL. This clone was counted once. Per the study methods: Quantification of nucleated cells was approximated via reference gene primer amplification. Data came from immunoSEQ multiplex PCR; TCRdb stores just in-frame clones and leaves some out. The D gene and trimming were derived from the DNA, and the V and J assignments and clone size from that table. The sample has about 99,000 clones, around 90% seen once; the top ten hold approximately 3.5%.

Material: peripheral blood. The receptor was derived from a woman aged 55-69 years with acute or convalescent COVID-19. V and J are TRBV4-1 and TRBJ2-3; 8 bases align to TRBD2. DNA for the CDR3: TGCGCCAGCAGCCAAGATCGTGAAGCGGGAGTCTATACGCAGTATTTT. Encoded protein: CASSQDREAGVYTQYF.